This TCR beta chain was recorded in a study of OX40 agonist ivuxolimab in advanced cancers. Study findings and constraints: Low normalized T-cell clonal expansion also characterized some of the nonresponders. Expanded peripheral T-cell antigen specificity went undetermined.

In regard to this clone: Its matching antigen is unknown.

Profiled with immunoSEQ multiplex PCR; TCRdb holds only in-frame clones, not every one. The table lists over 5,500 clones, just under 70% of them singletons. Trimming removed 9 bases from V and 2 bases from J, with 17 bases in between. Looked up from germline, CDR1 is MRHNA and CDR2 is SNTAGT. The CDR3 spans 14 residues. The receptor comes from an adult with an advanced solid tumor such as melanoma, head and neck, liver or kidney cancer. The chain is built from TRBV6-4 and TRBJ2-7, with a possible D match to TRBD1 (5 bases). The source material was CD4+ or CD8+ T cells sorted from blood, sampled in a trial of the OX40 agonist ivuxolimab. For the CDR3, the DNA is TGTGCCAGAATCGACAGTTTCACTCCCTACGAGCAGTACTTC. Translated: CARIDSFTPYEQYF.